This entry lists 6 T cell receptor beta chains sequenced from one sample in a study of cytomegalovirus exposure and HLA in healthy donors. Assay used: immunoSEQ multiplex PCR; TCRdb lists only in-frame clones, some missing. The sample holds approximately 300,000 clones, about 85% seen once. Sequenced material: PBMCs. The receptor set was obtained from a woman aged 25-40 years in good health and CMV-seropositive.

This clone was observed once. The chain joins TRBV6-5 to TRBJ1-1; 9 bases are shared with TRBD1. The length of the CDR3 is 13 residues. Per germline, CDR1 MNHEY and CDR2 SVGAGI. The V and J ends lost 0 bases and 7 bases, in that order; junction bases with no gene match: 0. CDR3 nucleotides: TGTGCCAGCAGTTACTCGACAGGGGGTGAAGCTTTCTTT. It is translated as CASSYSTGGEAFF.

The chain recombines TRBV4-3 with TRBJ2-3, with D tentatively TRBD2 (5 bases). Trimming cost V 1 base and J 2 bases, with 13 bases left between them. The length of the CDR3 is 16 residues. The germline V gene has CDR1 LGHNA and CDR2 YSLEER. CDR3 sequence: CASSQGGGQITDTQYF. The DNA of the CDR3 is TGCGCCAGCAGCCAAGGAGGAGGCCAAATCACAGATACGCAGTATTTT.

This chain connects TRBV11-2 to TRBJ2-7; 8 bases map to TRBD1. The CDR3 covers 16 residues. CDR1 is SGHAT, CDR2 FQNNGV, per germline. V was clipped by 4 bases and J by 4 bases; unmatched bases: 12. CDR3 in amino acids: CASSWTGPPLIYEQYF. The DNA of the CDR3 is TGTGCCAGCAGCTGGACAGGGCCTCCCTTAATTTACGAGCAGTACTTC.

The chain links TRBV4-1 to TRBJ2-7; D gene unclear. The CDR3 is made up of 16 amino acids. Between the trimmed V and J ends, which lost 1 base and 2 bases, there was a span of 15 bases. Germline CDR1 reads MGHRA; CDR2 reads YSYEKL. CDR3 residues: CASSQVVQSRPYEQYF. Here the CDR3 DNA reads TGCGCCAGCAGCCAAGTAGTACAGAGCCGTCCCTACGAGCAGTACTTC.

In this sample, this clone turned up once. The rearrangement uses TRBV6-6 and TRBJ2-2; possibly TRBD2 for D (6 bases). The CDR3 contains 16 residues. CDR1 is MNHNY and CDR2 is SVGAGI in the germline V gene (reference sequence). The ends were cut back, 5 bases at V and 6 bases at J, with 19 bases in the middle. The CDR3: CASSRVVRRDAGELFF. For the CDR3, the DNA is TGTGCCAGCAGTCGAGTCGTAAGGAGGGACGCCGGGGAGCTGTTTTTT.

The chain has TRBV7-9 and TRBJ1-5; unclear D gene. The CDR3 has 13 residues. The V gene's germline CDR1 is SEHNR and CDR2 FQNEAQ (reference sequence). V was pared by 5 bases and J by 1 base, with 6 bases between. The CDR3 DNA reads TGTGCCAGCAGCCGGGTCAGCAATCAGCCCCAGCATTTT. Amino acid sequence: CASSRVSNQPQHF.